The next 24 T cell receptor beta chains were all read from a single sample in a study of lymphopenia after photon versus proton radiotherapy. Generated by immunoSEQ multiplex PCR, the TCRdb table keeps only in-frame clones and is missing some. The sample contains about 20,000 clones, more than 85% of which appear only once. This specimen consisted of peripheral blood, obtained from a patient treated with proton-based radiotherapy. The receptor source for this set is a man between 70 and 80 years old with pancreatic cancer.

The chain recombines TRBV5-1 with TRBJ2-3; 11 nucleotides match TRBD2. V shed 3 bases, J shed 2 bases, and the junction held 2 bases outside the gene matches. This CDR3 contains 15 residues. Germline values: CDR1 SGHRS, CDR2 YFSETQ. The CDR3 sequence is CASSSTSGDTDTQYF. CDR3 nucleotide sequence: TGCGCCAGCAGCTCGACTAGCGGGGACACAGATACGCAGTATTTT. The full variable domain, with the rest looked up from reference TRBV5-1 and TRBJ2-3, is KAGVTQTPRYLIKTRGQQVTLSCSPISGHRSVSWYQQTPGQGLQFLFEYFSETQRNKGNFPGRFSGRQFSNSRSEMNVSTLELGDSALYLCASSSTSGDTDTQYFGPGTRLTVL.

The CDR3 sequence: CASSFRANTEAFF. CDR3 in DNA: TGTGCCAGCAGCTTTCGCGCGAACACTGAAGCTTTCTTT. The chain couples TRBV11-2 to TRBJ1-1, with D unclear. CDR3 size: 13 residues. Germline values: CDR1 SGHAT, CDR2 FQNNGV. V was trimmed by 3 bases and J by 1 base, leaving 6 bases between them.

The gene calls are TRBV10-1 and TRBJ1-3, with D possibly being TRBD1 (5 bases). V dropped 10 bases and J dropped 0 bases, with 19 bases sitting between them. This CDR3 has 16 amino acids. CDR1 is WNHNN and CDR2 is SYGVQD in the germline V gene (reference sequence). CDR3 sequence: CAKEIRWGYSGNTIYF. The CDR3 nucleotides read TGCGCCAAAGAGATTCGTTGGGGCTACTCTGGAAACACCATATATTTT.

This chain uses TRBV6-4 with TRBJ2-2, with D hard to call. With 3 bases removed from V and 0 bases from J, the gap between germline ends came to 8 bases. The CDR3 totals 15 residues. Per the germline V gene, CDR1 is MRHNA and CDR2 is SNTAGT. The CDR3 DNA is TGTGCCAGCAGTGATACAGCGCCGAACACCGGGGAGCTGTTTTTT. It yields the protein CASSDTAPNTGELFF.

The chain has TRBV7-8 and TRBJ2-7; 7 bases agree with TRBD1. After removal of 1 base from V and 2 bases from J, the junction contained 5 bases not matched to a gene. CDR3 size: 15 residues. Germline V gives CDR1 SGHVS, CDR2 FQNEAQ. In DNA form, the CDR3 reads TGTGCCAGCAGCTTAGGAAGACAGGGAACCTACGAGCAGTACTTC. This encodes CASSLGRQGTYEQYF. Looking up the rest from reference TRBV7-8 and TRBJ2-7 gives the full variable domain: GAGVSQSPRYKVAKRGQDVALRCDPISGHVSLFWYQQALGQGPEFLTYFQNEAQLDKSGLPSDRFFAERPEGSVSTLKIQRTQQEDSAVYLCASSLGRQGTYEQYFGPGTRLTVT.

The V gene is TRBV19, the J gene TRBJ2-3; no clear D. Between the trimmed V and J ends, which lost 3 bases and 5 bases, there was a span of 6 bases. The CDR3 contains 12 residues. CDR1 LNHDA and CDR2 SQIVND come from the germline V gene (reference sequence). In DNA, the CDR3 is TGTGCCAGTAGTATGGCCAGAGATACGCAGTATTTT. Translated, it gives CASSMARDTQYF.

J is TRBJ2-1 and V is TRBV7-9; 7 bases line up with TRBD2. This CDR3 has 14 residues. J gave up 7 bases and V 5 bases, and 8 bases lay outside the gene matches. Germline V gene sequence: CDR1 SEHNR, CDR2 FQNEAQ (reference sequence). The CDR3 nucleotides read TGTGCCAGCAGCCCTAGGCGGGAGATGAATGAGCAGTTCTTC. Its protein product is CASSPRREMNEQFF.

The CDR3 bases are TGCGCCAGCAGCTTCACACAGGGTTACACTGAAGCTTTCTTT. Translating it yields CASSFTQGYTEAFF. The chain joins TRBV5-1 to TRBJ1-1; D possibly corresponds to TRBD1 (6 bases). Trimming stripped 2 bases from V and 3 bases from J, with 11 bases between. The CDR3 is 14 residues long. CDR1 and CDR2 from the germline V gene are SGHRS and YFSETQ.

The chain uses TRBV5-1 and TRBJ1-3; no definite D call. With 4 bases removed from V and 2 bases from J, the gap between germline ends came to 13 bases. Looked up from germline, CDR1 is SGHRS and CDR2 is YFSETQ. The CDR3 runs to 15 residues. The CDR3: CASSPDLKAGNTIYF. The CDR3 DNA sequence: TGCGCCAGCAGCCCAGACCTAAAGGCTGGAAACACCATATATTTT.

The rearrangement uses TRBV6-1 and TRBJ2-1; TRBD1 matches at 7 bases. CDR3 length equals 13 residues. The germline CDR1 and CDR2 sequences are MNHNS and SASEGT. With V trimmed by 8 bases and J by 2 bases, 3 bases remained unmatched. This CDR3 reads CASGRGTYNEQFF. DNA of the CDR3: TGTGCCAGCGGCAGGGGGACCTACAATGAGCAGTTCTTC.

The chain couples TRBV7-8 to TRBJ2-1; TRBD2 is a possible D gene (6 bases). The ends were cut back, 5 bases at V and 1 base at J, with 15 bases in the middle. Germline assignment: CDR1 SGHVS and CDR2 FQNEAQ. This CDR3 is 16 amino acids long. The CDR3 DNA reads TGTGCCAGCAGCCAAGCAGCGGGCTTATCCTACAATGAGCAGTTCTTC. Protein: CASSQAAGLSYNEQFF.

The rearrangement joins TRBV9 to TRBJ2-5; 9 positions match TRBD2. The CDR3 length is 15 residues. Per the germline V gene, CDR1 is SGDLS and CDR2 is YYNGEE. With V trimmed by 4 bases and J by 2 bases, 6 bases remained unmatched. The CDR3 DNA is TGTGCCAGCAGCTCCCTTAGCGGGGGACAAGAGACCCAGTACTTC. It translates to CASSSLSGGQETQYF.

CDR3 coding DNA: TGTGCCAGCTCCCAATGGGACACCGGGGAGCTGTTTTTT. Its protein is CASSQWDTGELFF. The J gene is TRBJ2-2, the V gene TRBV18; D is undetermined. The CDR3 length is 13 residues. V lost 6 bases and J 3 bases, leaving 8 bases between the germline ends. Germline CDR1 is KGHSH and CDR2 is LQKENI.

The rearrangement uses TRBV29-1 and TRBJ1-6; a possible D gene is TRBD1 (6 bases). The V end was cut by 4 bases, the J end by 10 bases, with 11 bases between. Germline loops: CDR1 SQVTM, CDR2 ANQGSEA. The CDR3 is 12 residues long. The DNA of the CDR3 is TGCAGCGTTGGCACAGGGAACTCACCCCTCCACTTT. Translating gives CSVGTGNSPLHF.

This chain joins TRBV7-8 and TRBJ1-6; tentative D call: TRBD1 (5 bases). The CDR3 consists of 14 residues. The germline V gene has CDR1 SGHVS and CDR2 FQNEAQ. The ends were cut back, 6 bases at V and 10 bases at J, with 16 bases in the middle. The CDR3 here is CASRPGEWRSPLHF. CDR3 in DNA: TGTGCCAGCAGGCCGGGGGAGTGGAGGTCACCCCTCCACTTT.

V usage is TRBV30 and J usage is TRBJ1-2; no clear D. V was trimmed by 5 bases and J by 4 bases, leaving 8 bases between them. Germline assignment: CDR1 GTSNPN and CDR2 SVGIG (reference sequence). The CDR3 is 11 amino acids. Here the CDR3 DNA reads TGTGCCTGGGTGCAGCCCTATGGCTACACCTTC. Translation gives CAWVQPYGYTF. Full variable domain (rest looked up from reference TRBV30 and TRBJ1-2): SQTIHQWPATLVQPVGSPLSLECTVEGTSNPNLYWYRQAAGRGLQLLFYSVGIGQISSEVPQNLSASRPQDRQFILSSKKLLLSDSGFYLCAWVQPYGYTFGSGTRLTVV.

The chain is built from TRBV2 and TRBJ2-1, with TRBD1 matching 9 bases. V trimming: 3 bases; J trimming: 7 bases; junction bases outside the gene matches: 1. This CDR3 contains 13 residues. Per germline, CDR1 SNHLY and CDR2 FYNNEI. CDR3 region: CASSEDRGNEQFF. In nucleotides, the CDR3 is TGTGCCAGCAGTGAGGACAGGGGAAATGAGCAGTTCTTC.

The rearrangement uses TRBV5-6 and TRBJ1-1; D possibly corresponds to TRBD1 (6 bases). Germline CDR1 is SGHDT and CDR2 is YYEEEE. V lost 0 bases and J 1 base, leaving 10 bases between the germline ends. The CDR3 is 15 residues long. CDR3 sequence: CASSLDLGANTEAFF. The CDR3, as DNA: TGTGCCAGCAGCTTGGATCTGGGGGCGAACACTGAAGCTTTCTTT.

This rearrangement joins TRBV19 to TRBJ2-7; the match to TRBD2 covers 10 bases. Germline CDR1 is LNHDA and CDR2 is SQIVND (reference sequence). V lost 4 bases and J lost 5; bases outside the gene matches: 8. The length of the CDR3 is 15 residues. The CDR3 sequence is CASSSASGSYHEQYF. The CDR3 DNA is TGTGCCAGTAGTAGCGCTAGCGGGAGTTACCACGAGCAGTACTTC.

This chain uses TRBV7-2 with TRBJ2-7, with 7 bases fitting TRBD1. The CDR3 is 17 amino acids. Trimming took 0 bases from V and 0 from J; bases not matched to a gene: 8. Germline V gene data show CDR1 as SGHTA and CDR2 as FQGNSA. This CDR3 reads CASSLANRGYSSYEQYF. DNA for the CDR3: TGTGCCAGCAGCTTAGCGAACAGGGGTTATAGCTCCTACGAGCAGTACTTC.

The J gene is TRBJ2-4, the V gene TRBV12-5; unclear D gene. Trimming removed 7 bases from V and 1 base from J, with 17 bases in between. The CDR3 is 16 amino acids. Germline CDR1 and CDR2: LGHNT and FRNRAP. DNA for the CDR3: TGTGCTAGTGCACCGTCAGGCAGGACGGCCAAAAACATTCAGTACTTC. Translating gives CASAPSGRTAKNIQYF. Variable domain in full (rest from reference TRBV12-5 and TRBJ2-4): DARVTQTPRHKVTEMGQEVTMRCQPILGHNTVFWYRQTMMQGLELLAYFRNRAPLDDSGMPKDRFSAEMPDATLATLKIQPSEPRDSAVYFCASAPSGRTAKNIQYFGAGTRLSVL.

The chain combines TRBV7-9 with TRBJ1-2; no firm D call. Germline CDR1 SEHNR, CDR2 FQNEAQ (reference sequence). This CDR3 spans 12 amino acids. V lost 8 bases and J 2 bases, leaving 9 bases between the germline ends. The chain's CDR3 is CASHAGNYGYTF. The CDR3, as DNA: TGTGCCAGCCACGCGGGGAACTATGGCTACACCTTC.

The rearrangement joins TRBV5-4 to TRBJ2-7; D remains ambiguous. Germline V lookup: CDR1 SGHNT, CDR2 YYREEE (reference sequence). The CDR3 consists of 14 residues. V was clipped by 1 base and J by 6 bases, with 14 bases between them. The CDR3 DNA reads TGTGCCAGCAGCTTGAGTGGGTCTTCCCCCGAGCAGTACTTC. The encoded protein is CASSLSGSSPEQYF.

The chain recombines TRBV19 with TRBJ1-4; TRBD1 matches at 9 bases. The CDR3 consists of 14 residues. V shed 4 bases, J shed 3 bases, and the junction held 0 bases outside the gene matches. Germline V gives CDR1 LNHDA, CDR2 SQIVND (reference sequence). The CDR3 loop reads CASSRTGANEKLFF. In nucleotides, the CDR3 is TGTGCCAGTAGTAGGACAGGGGCTAATGAAAAACTGTTTTTT.